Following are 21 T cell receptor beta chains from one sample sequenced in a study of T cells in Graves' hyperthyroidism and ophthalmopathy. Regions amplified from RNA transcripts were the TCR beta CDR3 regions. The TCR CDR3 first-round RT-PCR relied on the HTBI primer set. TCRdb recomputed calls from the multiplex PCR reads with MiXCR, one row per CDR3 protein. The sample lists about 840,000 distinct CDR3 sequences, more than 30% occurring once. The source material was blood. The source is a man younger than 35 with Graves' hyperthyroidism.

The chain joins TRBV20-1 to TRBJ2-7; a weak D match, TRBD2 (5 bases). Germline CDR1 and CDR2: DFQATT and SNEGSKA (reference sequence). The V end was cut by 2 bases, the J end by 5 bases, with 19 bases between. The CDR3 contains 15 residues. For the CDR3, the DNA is TGCAGTGCTAGACAAGGCGAGGGTTTCGACGACGAGCAGTACTTC. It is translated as CSARQGEGFDDEQYF.

The CDR3 DNA reads TGTGCCAGCCCCGACGGTAGCTCCTACGAGCAGTACTTC. This sequence encodes CASPDGSSYEQYF. The V gene is TRBV2, the J gene TRBJ2-7; D is unclear. Trimming took off 8 bases at V and 0 bases at J, with 11 bases between the two ends. The CDR3 loop spans 13 amino acids. Germline-derived CDR1 and CDR2 are SNHLY and FYNNEI. Using reference TRBV2 and TRBJ2-7 for the parts outside the CDR3, the full variable domain is EPEVTQTPSHQVTQMGQEVILRCVPISNHLYFYWYRQILGQKVEFLVSFYNNEISEKSEIFDDQFSVERPDGSNFTLKIRSTKLEDSAMYFCASPDGSSYEQYFGPGTRLTVT.

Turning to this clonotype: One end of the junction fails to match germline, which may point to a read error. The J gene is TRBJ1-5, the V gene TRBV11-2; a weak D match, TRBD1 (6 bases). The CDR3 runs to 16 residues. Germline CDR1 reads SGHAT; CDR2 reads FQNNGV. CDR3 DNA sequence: TGCGCCAGCAGCCAAGGTTCAGGGGAAGGGCATCAGCCCCAGCATTTT. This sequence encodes CASSQGSGEGHQPQHF.

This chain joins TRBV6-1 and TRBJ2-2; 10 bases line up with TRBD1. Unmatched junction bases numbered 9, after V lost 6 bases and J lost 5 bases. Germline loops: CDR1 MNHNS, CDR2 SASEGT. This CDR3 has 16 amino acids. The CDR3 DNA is TGTGCCAGCAGGAGCCGGACAGGGGGATTTACCGGGGAGCTGTTTTTT. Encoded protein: CASRSRTGGFTGELFF.

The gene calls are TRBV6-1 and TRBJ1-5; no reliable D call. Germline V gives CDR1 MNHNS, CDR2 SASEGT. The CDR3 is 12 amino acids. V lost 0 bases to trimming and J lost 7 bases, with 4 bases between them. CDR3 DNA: TGTGCCAGCAGTGAAGCCCTCCAGCCCCAGCATTTT. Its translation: CASSEALQPQHF.

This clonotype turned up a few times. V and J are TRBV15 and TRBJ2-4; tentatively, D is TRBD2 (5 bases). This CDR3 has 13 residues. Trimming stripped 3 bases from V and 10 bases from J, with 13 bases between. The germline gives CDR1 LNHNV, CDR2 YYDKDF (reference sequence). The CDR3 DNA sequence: TGTGCCACCAGCAGTCCCCTGGGCGGGATTCAGTACTTC. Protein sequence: CATSSPLGGIQYF.

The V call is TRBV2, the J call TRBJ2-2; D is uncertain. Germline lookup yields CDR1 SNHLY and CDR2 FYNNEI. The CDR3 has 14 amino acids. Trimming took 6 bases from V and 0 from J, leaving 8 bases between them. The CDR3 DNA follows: TGTGCCAGCAGGACAACCACGAACACCGGGGAGCTGTTTTTT. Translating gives CASRTTTNTGELFF.

The CDR3 spells CASSADSVTFF. Here the CDR3 DNA reads TGCGCCAGCAGCGCGGACAGTGTAACTTTCTTT. J is TRBJ1-1 and V is TRBV5-1; a weak D match, TRBD1 (6 bases). V was trimmed by 4 bases and J by 12 bases, leaving 13 bases between them. Germline values: CDR1 SGHRS, CDR2 YFSETQ. CDR3 length equals 11 residues.

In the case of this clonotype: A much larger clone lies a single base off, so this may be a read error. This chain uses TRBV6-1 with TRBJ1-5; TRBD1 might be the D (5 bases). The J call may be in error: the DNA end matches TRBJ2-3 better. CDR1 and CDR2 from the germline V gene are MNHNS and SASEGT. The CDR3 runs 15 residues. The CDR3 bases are TGTGCCAGCAGTCGACAGCCGTATAGCAATCAGCCCCAGTATTTT. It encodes CASSRQPYSNQPQYF.

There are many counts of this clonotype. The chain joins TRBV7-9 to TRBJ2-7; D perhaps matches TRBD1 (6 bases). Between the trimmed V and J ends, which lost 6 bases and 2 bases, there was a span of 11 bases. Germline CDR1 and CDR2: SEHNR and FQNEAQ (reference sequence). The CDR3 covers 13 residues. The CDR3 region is CASSPDRTYEQYF. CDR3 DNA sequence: TGTGCCAGCAGTCCCGACAGGACCTACGAGCAGTACTTC.

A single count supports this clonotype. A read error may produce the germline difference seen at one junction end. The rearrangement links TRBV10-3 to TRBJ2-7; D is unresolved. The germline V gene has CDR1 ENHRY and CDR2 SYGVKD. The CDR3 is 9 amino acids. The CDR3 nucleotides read TGTGCCACCAGCTACGAGCAGCACTTC. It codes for CATSYEQHF.

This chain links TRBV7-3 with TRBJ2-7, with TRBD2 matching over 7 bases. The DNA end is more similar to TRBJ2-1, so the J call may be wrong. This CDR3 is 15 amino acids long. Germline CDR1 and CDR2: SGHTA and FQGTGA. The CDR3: CASSLIAGSYNEQFF. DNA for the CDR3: TGTGCCAGCAGCTTGATAGCGGGTTCCTACAATGAGCAGTTCTTC.

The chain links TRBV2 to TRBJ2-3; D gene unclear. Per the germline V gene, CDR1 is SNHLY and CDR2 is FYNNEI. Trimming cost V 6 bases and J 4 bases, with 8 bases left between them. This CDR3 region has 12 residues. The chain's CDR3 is CASSLPPDTQYF. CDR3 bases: TGTGCCAGCAGCCTCCCCCCAGATACGCAGTATTTT. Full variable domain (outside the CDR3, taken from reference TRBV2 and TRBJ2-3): EPEVTQTPSHQVTQMGQEVILRCVPISNHLYFYWYRQILGQKVEFLVSFYNNEISEKSEIFDDQFSVERPDGSNFTLKIRSTKLEDSAMYFCASSLPPDTQYFGPGTRLTVL.

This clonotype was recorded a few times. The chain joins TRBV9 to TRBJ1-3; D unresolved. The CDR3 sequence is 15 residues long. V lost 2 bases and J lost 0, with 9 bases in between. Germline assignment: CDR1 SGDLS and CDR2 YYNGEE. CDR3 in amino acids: CASSVAPGSGNTIYF. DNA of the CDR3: TGTGCCAGCAGCGTCGCCCCGGGCTCTGGAAACACCATATATTTT. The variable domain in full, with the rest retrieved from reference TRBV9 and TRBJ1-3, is DSGVTQTPKHLITATGQRVTLRCSPRSGDLSVYWYQQSLDQGLQFLIQYYNGEERAKGNILERFSAQQFPDLHSELNLSSLELGDSALYFCASSVAPGSGNTIYFGEGSWLTVV.

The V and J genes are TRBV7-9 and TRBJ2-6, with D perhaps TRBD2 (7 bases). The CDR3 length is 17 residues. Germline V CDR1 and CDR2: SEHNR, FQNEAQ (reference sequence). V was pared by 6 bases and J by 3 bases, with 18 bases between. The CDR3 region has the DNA TGTGCCAGCAGTTTACAGGGAGGGCCTTTTGGGGCCAACGTCCTGACTTTC. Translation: CASSLQGGPFGANVLTF.

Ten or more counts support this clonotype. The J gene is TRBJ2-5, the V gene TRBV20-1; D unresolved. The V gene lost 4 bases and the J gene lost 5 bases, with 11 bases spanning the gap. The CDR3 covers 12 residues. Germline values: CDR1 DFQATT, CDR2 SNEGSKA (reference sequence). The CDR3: CSATDGEETQYF. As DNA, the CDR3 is TGCAGTGCTACTGACGGCGAGGAGACCCAGTACTTC.

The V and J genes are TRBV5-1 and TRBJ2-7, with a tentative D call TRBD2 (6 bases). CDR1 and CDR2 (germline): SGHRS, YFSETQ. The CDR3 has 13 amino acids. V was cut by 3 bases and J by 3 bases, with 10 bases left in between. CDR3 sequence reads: CASSWFSGYEQYF. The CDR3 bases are TGCGCCAGCAGCTGGTTTAGCGGCTACGAGCAGTACTTC.

For the CDR3, the DNA is TGCGCCAGCAGCCAAGAGACACTTCAGCCCCAGCATTTT. It codes for CASSQETLQPQHF. The V and J genes are TRBV4-3 and TRBJ1-5; D not certain. V was trimmed by 0 bases and J by 6 bases, leaving 6 bases between them. The CDR3 runs 13 residues. The V gene's germline CDR1 is LGHNA and CDR2 YSLEER.

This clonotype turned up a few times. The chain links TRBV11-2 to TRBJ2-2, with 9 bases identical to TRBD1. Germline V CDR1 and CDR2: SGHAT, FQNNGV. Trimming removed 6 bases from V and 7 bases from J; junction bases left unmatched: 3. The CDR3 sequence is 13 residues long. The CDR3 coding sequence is TGTGCCAGCAGACGACAGGGGGGCGGGGAGCTGTTTTTT. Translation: CASRRQGGGELFF. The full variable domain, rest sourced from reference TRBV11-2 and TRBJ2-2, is EAGVAQSPRYKIIEKRQSVAFWCNPISGHATLYWYQQILGQGPKLLIQFQNNGVVDDSQLPKDRFSAERLKGVDSTLKIQPAKLEDSAVYLCASRRQGGGELFFGEGSRLTVL.

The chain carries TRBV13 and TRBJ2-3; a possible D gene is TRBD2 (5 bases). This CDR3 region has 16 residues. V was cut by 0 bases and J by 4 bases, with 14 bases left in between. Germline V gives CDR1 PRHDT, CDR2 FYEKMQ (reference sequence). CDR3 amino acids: CASSLGASQSADTQYF. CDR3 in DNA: TGTGCCAGCAGCTTAGGGGCTAGCCAGAGCGCAGATACGCAGTATTTT.

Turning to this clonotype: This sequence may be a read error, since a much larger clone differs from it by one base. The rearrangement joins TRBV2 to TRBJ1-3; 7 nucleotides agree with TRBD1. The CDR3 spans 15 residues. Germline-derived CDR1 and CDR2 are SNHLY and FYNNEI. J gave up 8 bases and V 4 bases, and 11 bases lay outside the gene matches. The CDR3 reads CASSGKGLRGDTIYF. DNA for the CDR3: TGTGCCAGCAGTGGAAAGGGACTCAGGGGGGACACCATATATTTT.